This T cell receptor (beta chain) was identified during a study of T cell changes during pregnancy in multiple sclerosis. This CDR3 is 15 amino acids long. Germline CDR1 reads WNHNN; CDR2 reads SYGVQD (reference sequence). V lost 3 bases to trimming and J lost 4 bases, with 15 bases between them. Clones were sequenced by immunoSEQ multiplex PCR, and TCRdb holds only the in-frame ones, with some missing. The table lists 65,000 to 90,000 clones, about nine tenths of them singletons, with roughly 2.5% in the top ten. The rearrangement joins TRBV10-1 to TRBJ1-2, with unresolved D. This TCR was sampled from a female donor with multiple sclerosis, enrolled in a pregnancy study. Source: peripheral blood, taken in the first trimester of pregnancy. The CDR3 spells CASSDVTAHLYGYTF. The CDR3 region has the DNA TGCGCCAGCAGTGACGTCACCGCGCACCTCTATGGCTACACCTTC.